This TCR beta chain was sequenced in a study of blood T cell repertoires in COVID-19. This table comes from immunoSEQ multiplex PCR, and its TCRdb copy is limited to in-frame clones, with some not included. This table holds about 180,000 clones, 80% found once. Per germline, CDR1 ENHRY and CDR2 SYGVKD. The ends were cut back, 0 bases at V and 3 bases at J, with 18 bases in the middle. The CDR3 runs 18 residues. In assigning cohorts, the study relied on participant-reported clinical history. The sequence came from a man aged 55 to 70 who had been exposed to COVID-19. The rearrangement links TRBV10-3 to TRBJ2-1; D is perhaps TRBD2 (7 bases). Material: PBMCs or T cells enriched from blood (not recorded which). The CDR3, as DNA: TGTGCCATCAGTGAGTCGAGAGCCTCGGGGGGCTACTACAATGAGCAGTTCTTC. This gives the protein CAISESRASGGYYNEQFF.